The text below deals with one T cell receptor (beta chain). Its antigen is not known. The data were taken from a study of T cells in Graves' hyperthyroidism and ophthalmopathy. Background on the study: Sampling of peripheral blood happened at initial diagnosis, prior to any treatment. Study results and limitations: A model of 13 V-J features distinguished ophthalmopathy from stable hyperthyroidism. Blood also contained most expanded thyroid clonotypes above 0.001. The model identified upcoming ophthalmopathy a median around 6 months ahead of onset.

TCR beta CDR3 regions were amplified from RNA. Initially, a first-round RT-PCR of the TCR CDR3 employed the HTBI primer set. TCRdb fed the multiplex PCR reads into MiXCR, producing one record per CDR3 protein. The data hold under 400,000 distinct CDR3 sequences, with over 15% observed a single time. The clonotype was recovered from a woman between 50 and 59 years old with Graves' hyperthyroidism. Specimen: blood.

CDR3 in DNA: TGTGCCAGCAGTGAGCGAACGGATACGCAGTATTTT. Translating it yields CASSERTDTQYF. The V and J genes are TRBV6-1 and TRBJ2-3; no reliable D call. The germline V gene encodes CDR1 MNHNS and CDR2 SASEGT. The length of the CDR3 is 12 residues. V dropped 3 bases and J dropped 6 bases, with 7 bases sitting between them.